This is a list of T cell receptor beta chains from one sample in a study of T cell repertoires in cytomegalovirus infection. These receptors' antigens are unknown. TCRdb recomputed calls from the reads with MiXCR, one row per CDR3 protein. Altogether a few hundred thousand distinct CDR3 sequences are present, about 42% being singletons, with the ten largest covering 43%. This sample comprised cultured PBMCs, obtained from culture after CMV antigen stimulation. The receptors originated from a human donor in good health (CMV status not recorded). Some clones in this sample may be carry-over from other donors' samples. The CDR3 runs from the conserved cysteine through the conserved F or W. D genes are given only for firm matches. Part of the rows lack a size; the others show once, few, many or a class for expanded clones.

-,TRBV7-9,TRBJ2-6,few,CASSLPNKRGRVTDSGGANVLTF,TGTGCCAGCAGCTTACCCAACAAGCGTGGTCGAGTGACCGATAGTGGTGGGGCCAACGTCCTGACTTTC
-,TRBV7-8,TRBJ1-2,-,CASSLHLRGVGYTF,TGTGCCAGCAGCTTACATCTTAGGGGGGTTGGCTACACCTTC
-,TRBV7-8,TRBJ2-7,many,CASSLVSHLYEQYF,TGTGCCAGCAGCTTAGTCTCCCACCTGTACGAGCAGTACTTC
-,TRBV18,TRBJ2-3,few,CASSPSLTSTDTQYF,TGTGCCAGCTCACCTTCACTAACTAGCACAGATACGCAGTATTTT
-,TRBV19,TRBJ2-3,-,CASSFPTDTQYF,TGTGCCAGTAGTTTCCCTACAGATACGCAGTATTTT
-,TRBV4-1,TRBJ2-3,-,CASSQDAGPTTDTQYF,TGCGCCAGCAGCCAAGATGCGGGGCCGACCACAGATACGCAGTATTTT
TRBD2,TRBV7-2,TRBJ2-3,few,CASSPQRASGGRTDTQYF,TGTGCCAGCAGCCCGCAGCGTGCTAGCGGCGGACGCACAGATACGCAGTATTTT
-,TRBV15,TRBJ1-6,-,CATSSRTGKSPLHF,TGTGCCACCAGCAGCCGAACAGGAAAATCACCCCTCCACTTT
TRBD2,TRBV6-8,TRBJ2-2,-,CASSRPGLAAGFGELFF,TGTGCCAGCAGTAGGCCGGGACTAGCGGCCGGGTTCGGGGAGCTGTTTTTT
-,TRBV7-8,TRBJ1-3,-,CASRSSVWGPGNTIYF,TGTGCCAGCAGGTCGAGTGTTTGGGGGCCTGGAAACACCATATATTTT
-,TRBV7-9,TRBJ1-5,-,CASSLTVGQPQHF,TGTGCCAGCAGCTTAACTGTGGGACAGCCCCAGCATTTT